The rows below give T cell receptor beta chains drawn from one sample of a study of blood T cell repertoires in COVID-19. Here immunoSEQ multiplex PCR was the method, and the copy in TCRdb shows in-frame clones only, minus some. This table holds 250,000 to 350,000 clones, approximately 90% found once. Sequencing used PBMCs or T cells enriched from blood (not recorded which). The receptor source for this set is a woman aged 18 to 35 who had recovered from COVID-19. The CDR3 runs from the conserved cysteine through the conserved F or W. D genes are given only for firm matches. The size of a clone is reported for some rows only, either as once, few or many, or as a class for expanded clones.

J gene: TRBJ2-7
CDR3 length: 16
clone size: .
D gene: TRBD1
V gene: TRBV19
CDR3 protein: CASSIGSYRGAYEQYF
CDR3 DNA: TGTGCCAGTAGTATAGGTTCCTACAGGGGAGCCTACGAGCAGTACTTC

J gene: TRBJ1-2
CDR3 length: 11
clone size: .
D gene: .
V gene: TRBV20-1
CDR3 protein: CNPQGNYGYTF
CDR3 DNA: TGCAACCCACAGGGTAACTATGGCTACACCTTC

J gene: TRBJ1-2
CDR3 length: 16
clone size: .
D gene: .
V gene: TRBV7-8
CDR3 protein: CASSLASYGRNYGYTF
CDR3 DNA: TGTGCCAGCAGCTTAGCGTCTTATGGCAGAAACTATGGCTACACCTTC

J gene: TRBJ2-7
CDR3 length: 14
clone size: .
D gene: .
V gene: TRBV19
CDR3 protein: CASSMTGNSYEQYF
CDR3 DNA: TGTGCCAGTAGTATGACAGGTAATTCCTACGAGCAGTACTTC

J gene: TRBJ1-1
CDR3 length: 15
clone size: .
D gene: TRBD1
V gene: TRBV18
CDR3 protein: CASSPWDRGNTEAFF
CDR3 DNA: TGTGCCAGCTCACCCTGGGACAGGGGGAACACTGAAGCTTTCTTT

J gene: TRBJ2-7
CDR3 length: 15
clone size: .
D gene: .
V gene: TRBV27
CDR3 protein: CASSLSVTQTYEQYF
CDR3 DNA: TGTGCCAGCAGTTTATCGGTGACACAAACCTACGAGCAGTACTTC

J gene: TRBJ1-2
CDR3 length: 16
clone size: .
D gene: TRBD1
V gene: TRBV28
CDR3 protein: CASRTTGQGGYYGYTF
CDR3 DNA: TGTGCCAGCAGGACCACGGGACAGGGTGGATACTATGGCTACACCTTC

J gene: TRBJ1-6
CDR3 length: 15
clone size: .
D gene: TRBD1
V gene: TRBV10-3
CDR3 protein: CAISESGQNNSPLHF
CDR3 DNA: TGTGCCATCAGTGAGTCGGGACAGAATAATTCACCCCTCCACTTT

J gene: TRBJ1-2
CDR3 length: 11
clone size: few
D gene: .
V gene: TRBV20-1
CDR3 protein: CSAPREDGYTF
CDR3 DNA: TGCAGTGCCCCCCGAGAGGATGGCTACACCTTC

J gene: TRBJ2-7
CDR3 length: 12
clone size: .
D gene: .
V gene: TRBV19
CDR3 protein: CASSMGAHEQYF
CDR3 DNA: TGTGCCAGTAGTATGGGGGCGCATGAGCAGTACTTC

J gene: TRBJ2-7
CDR3 length: 12
clone size: .
D gene: .
V gene: TRBV27
CDR3 protein: CASSFRLGIEYF
CDR3 DNA: TGTGCCAGCAGTTTTCGGCTCGGGATCGAGTACTTC

J gene: TRBJ1-2
CDR3 length: 13
clone size: once
D gene: TRBD1
V gene: TRBV29-1
CDR3 protein: CSVGTGGDYGYTF
CDR3 DNA: TGCAGCGTCGGGACAGGGGGCGACTATGGCTACACCTTC

J gene: TRBJ1-5
CDR3 length: 16
clone size: .
D gene: .
V gene: TRBV4-3
CDR3 protein: CASSQEWGGMLQPQHF
CDR3 DNA: TGCGCCAGCAGCCAAGAGTGGGGGGGAATGCTTCAGCCCCAGCATTTT

J gene: TRBJ2-5
CDR3 length: 14
clone size: .
D gene: .
V gene: TRBV7-2
CDR3 protein: CASRSRAGQETQYF
CDR3 DNA: TGTGCCAGCCGATCGAGGGCCGGACAAGAGACCCAGTACTTC

J gene: TRBJ1-2
CDR3 length: 13
clone size: .
D gene: TRBD1
V gene: TRBV7-2
CDR3 protein: CASSPKQGDGYTF
CDR3 DNA: TGTGCCAGCAGCCCCAAACAGGGGGATGGCTACACCTTC

J gene: TRBJ2-1
CDR3 length: 15
clone size: .
D gene: TRBD2
V gene: TRBV11-2
CDR3 protein: CASRAGVRPYNEQFF
CDR3 DNA: TGTGCCAGCAGAGCGGGAGTCCGTCCCTACAATGAGCAGTTCTTC

J gene: TRBJ1-6
CDR3 length: 16
clone size: .
D gene: .
V gene: TRBV27
CDR3 protein: CASSLEPDSRNSPLHF
CDR3 DNA: TGTGCCAGCAGTTTAGAGCCGGACAGTCGTAATTCACCCCTCCACTTT

J gene: TRBJ1-2
CDR3 length: 12
clone size: .
D gene: .
V gene: TRBV12-3/TRBV12-4
CDR3 protein: CASRLRVAGYTF
CDR3 DNA: TGTGCCAGCAGATTGAGGGTGGCTGGCTACACCTTC

J gene: TRBJ2-5
CDR3 length: 17
clone size: .
D gene: .
V gene: TRBV4-2
CDR3 protein: CASSQGDLSSFQETQYF
CDR3 DNA: TGTGCCAGCAGCCAAGGTGATCTAAGTAGCTTCCAAGAGACCCAGTACTTC

J gene: TRBJ2-3
CDR3 length: 15
clone size: .
D gene: TRBD2
V gene: TRBV5-8
CDR3 protein: CASSLLAGGTDTQYF
CDR3 DNA: TGTGCCAGCAGCTTACTAGCGGGGGGCACAGATACGCAGTATTTT

J gene: TRBJ1-4
CDR3 length: 15
clone size: .
D gene: .
V gene: TRBV3-1/TRBV3-2
CDR3 protein: CASSHRLEQREKLFF
CDR3 DNA: TGTGCCAGCAGCCACCGACTGGAACAACGGGAAAAACTGTTTTTT

J gene: TRBJ2-3
CDR3 length: 19
clone size: once
D gene: TRBD1
V gene: TRBV24-1
CDR3 protein: CATSDSPRTGGRHTDTQYF
CDR3 DNA: TGTGCCACCAGTGACTCCCCACGGACAGGGGGAAGGCACACAGATACGCAGTATTTT

J gene: TRBJ2-7
CDR3 length: 13
clone size: .
D gene: .
V gene: TRBV6-5
CDR3 protein: CASSYDRGDEQYF
CDR3 DNA: TGTGCCAGCAGTTATGATCGGGGTGACGAGCAGTACTTC

J gene: TRBJ2-2
CDR3 length: 17
clone size: .
D gene: .
V gene: TRBV11-2
CDR3 protein: CASSLVPTDANTGELFF
CDR3 DNA: TGTGCCAGCAGCTTAGTCCCGACTGACGCGAACACCGGGGAGCTGTTTTTT

J gene: TRBJ2-1
CDR3 length: 18
clone size: .
D gene: TRBD2
V gene: TRBV20-1
CDR3 protein: CSASGVGGTSGNRNEQFF
CDR3 DNA: TGCAGTGCTAGTGGGGTCGGTGGGACTAGCGGGAACAGGAATGAGCAGTTCTTC

J gene: TRBJ2-1
CDR3 length: 16
clone size: many
D gene: TRBD1
V gene: TRBV5-6
CDR3 protein: CASSWGTGGILNEQFF
CDR3 DNA: TGTGCCAGCAGCTGGGGGACAGGGGGCATCTTGAATGAGCAGTTCTTC

J gene: TRBJ2-7
CDR3 length: 15
clone size: once
D gene: TRBD1
V gene: TRBV4-3
CDR3 protein: CASSQGQGWSYEQYF
CDR3 DNA: TGCGCCAGCAGCCAGGGACAGGGTTGGTCCTACGAGCAGTACTTC

J gene: TRBJ1-1
CDR3 length: 13
clone size: .
D gene: .
V gene: TRBV19
CDR3 protein: CASSSYVHTEAFF
CDR3 DNA: TGTGCCAGTAGTAGCTACGTGCACACTGAAGCTTTCTTT

J gene: TRBJ2-3
CDR3 length: 14
clone size: .
D gene: TRBD2
V gene: TRBV9
CDR3 protein: CASSPGGLPDTQYF
CDR3 DNA: TGTGCCAGCAGCCCGGGGGGGCTCCCAGATACGCAGTATTTT

J gene: TRBJ2-3
CDR3 length: 17
clone size: .
D gene: TRBD2
V gene: TRBV7-3
CDR3 protein: CASALGAGGPTLDTQYF
CDR3 DNA: TGTGCCAGCGCCCTGGGGGCGGGAGGGCCGACCTTGGATACGCAGTATTTT

J gene: TRBJ1-2
CDR3 length: 15
clone size: .
D gene: TRBD1
V gene: TRBV5-1
CDR3 protein: CASSSNRGGLYGYTF
CDR3 DNA: TGCGCCAGCAGCTCTAACAGGGGTGGGCTCTATGGCTACACCTTC

J gene: TRBJ1-2
CDR3 length: 16
clone size: once
D gene: .
V gene: TRBV7-2
CDR3 protein: CASSLGATGPNYGYTF
CDR3 DNA: TGTGCCAGCAGCTTAGGGGCGACAGGTCCTAACTATGGCTACACCTTC

J gene: TRBJ1-1
CDR3 length: 15
clone size: few
D gene: TRBD1
V gene: TRBV2
CDR3 protein: CASSASGTGATEAFF
CDR3 DNA: TGTGCCAGCAGCGCTTCCGGGACAGGGGCCACTGAAGCTTTCTTT

J gene: TRBJ2-1
CDR3 length: 14
clone size: .
D gene: .
V gene: TRBV9
CDR3 protein: CASSEGQSYNEQFF
CDR3 DNA: TGTGCCAGCAGCGAAGGACAATCCTACAATGAGCAGTTCTTC

J gene: TRBJ1-2
CDR3 length: 15
clone size: once
D gene: .
V gene: TRBV28
CDR3 protein: CAIWDSTADFYGYTF
CDR3 DNA: TGTGCCATCTGGGATTCGACAGCAGATTTCTATGGCTACACCTTC

J gene: TRBJ1-5
CDR3 length: 13
clone size: .
D gene: .
V gene: TRBV28
CDR3 protein: CASSFKEDQPQHF
CDR3 DNA: TGTGCCAGCAGTTTTAAGGAGGATCAGCCCCAGCATTTT

J gene: TRBJ1-4
CDR3 length: 14
clone size: .
D gene: .
V gene: TRBV5-1
CDR3 protein: CASSRPGANEKLFF
CDR3 DNA: TGCGCCAGCAGCCGGCCAGGGGCTAATGAAAAACTGTTTTTT

J gene: TRBJ2-5
CDR3 length: 14
clone size: .
D gene: TRBD2
V gene: TRBV28
CDR3 protein: CASNLAGEEETQYF
CDR3 DNA: TGTGCCAGCAACCTAGCGGGGGAAGAAGAGACCCAGTACTTC

J gene: TRBJ1-2
CDR3 length: 16
clone size: .
D gene: .
V gene: TRBV28
CDR3 protein: CASSLMRLQGAYGYTF
CDR3 DNA: TGTGCCAGCAGTTTAATGCGCCTACAGGGAGCGTACGGCTACACCTTC

J gene: TRBJ1-3
CDR3 length: 16
clone size: .
D gene: .
V gene: TRBV5-1
CDR3 protein: CASRPTQGPSGNTIYF
CDR3 DNA: TGCGCCAGCAGACCTACACAGGGTCCCTCTGGAAACACCATATATTTT

J gene: TRBJ2-7
CDR3 length: 14
clone size: .
D gene: .
V gene: TRBV6-5
CDR3 protein: CASTLTPTGNEQYF
CDR3 DNA: TGTGCCAGCACCCTAACCCCTACAGGGAACGAGCAGTACTTC

J gene: TRBJ1-1
CDR3 length: 18
clone size: .
D gene: TRBD1
V gene: TRBV19
CDR3 protein: CASSINSGWDRGRTEAFF
CDR3 DNA: TGTGCCAGTAGTATAAATTCCGGTTGGGACAGGGGACGGACTGAAGCTTTCTTT

J gene: TRBJ1-1
CDR3 length: 15
clone size: .
D gene: TRBD1
V gene: TRBV9
CDR3 protein: CASSARTGTNTEAFF
CDR3 DNA: TGTGCCAGCAGCGCCCGGACAGGGACTAACACTGAAGCTTTCTTT

J gene: TRBJ1-1
CDR3 length: 15
clone size: once
D gene: TRBD1
V gene: TRBV19
CDR3 protein: CASSRPGTGTGEAFF
CDR3 DNA: TGTGCCAGTAGCCGTCCCGGGACAGGGACCGGTGAAGCTTTCTTT

J gene: TRBJ1-2
CDR3 length: 17
clone size: .
D gene: TRBD1
V gene: TRBV4-1
CDR3 protein: CASSQVGTGRPNYGYTF
CDR3 DNA: TGCGCCAGCAGCCAAGTGGGGACAGGTCGACCTAACTATGGCTACACCTTC

J gene: TRBJ1-2
CDR3 length: 14
clone size: once
D gene: .
V gene: TRBV4-3
CDR3 protein: CASSQRGFDYGYTF
CDR3 DNA: TGCGCCAGCAGCCAACGGGGATTCGACTATGGCTACACCTTC

J gene: TRBJ1-1
CDR3 length: 15
clone size: .
D gene: TRBD1
V gene: TRBV4-2
CDR3 protein: CASSHTGTGRTEAFF
CDR3 DNA: TGTGCCAGCAGCCATACCGGGACAGGGAGGACTGAAGCTTTCTTT

J gene: TRBJ1-2
CDR3 length: 15
clone size: few
D gene: TRBD1
V gene: TRBV6-5
CDR3 protein: CASSYRPTGGDGYTF
CDR3 DNA: TGTGCCAGCAGTTACCGTCCGACAGGGGGCGATGGCTACACCTTC